The 9 T cell receptor beta chains below were found in one sample sequenced in a study of regulatory T cells in long-lasting Graves disease. CDR3 regions were amplified by Arm-PCR using iRepertoire HTBI primers to build TCR beta libraries. TCRdb re-analysed the multiplex PCR reads in MiXCR, keeping a single row per CDR3 protein. The sample shows 360,000 or so distinct CDR3 sequences, approximately 12% of them seen only once. Documented time point: newly diagnosed GD, antithyroid drugs for less than 3 months. The TCR library was prepared using RNA isolated from PBMCs. This sample also belongs to another study, concerning T cells in Graves' hyperthyroidism and ophthalmopathy.

Sequencing was performed on peripheral blood mononuclear cells (PBMCs), taken at new diagnosis, from a patient treated with antithyroid drugs. These receptors were collected from a woman under 30 with Graves disease.

The genes are TRBV12-3 or TRBV12-4 and TRBJ1-1, with TRBD1 matching 8 bases. This CDR3 is 16 amino acids long. With V trimmed by 4 bases and J by 4 bases, 11 bases remained unmatched. The CDR3 sequence: CASSSTIQGAPTEAFF. DNA of the CDR3: TGTGCCAGCAGTTCCACGATCCAGGGGGCCCCCACTGAAGCTTTCTTT.

The rearrangement links TRBV30 to TRBJ2-1, with 10 bases fitting TRBD2. Germline lookup yields CDR1 GTSNPN and CDR2 SVGIG (reference sequence). V dropped 2 bases and J dropped 7; count of bases not matched to a gene: 5. The CDR3 runs 14 residues. The CDR3 protein is CAWSLVSGRNEQFF. In DNA form, the CDR3 reads TGTGCCTGGAGTCTGGTTAGCGGGAGGAATGAGCAGTTCTTC. The complete variable domain, with remaining parts taken from reference TRBV30 and TRBJ2-1, reads SQTIHQWPATLVQPVGSPLSLECTVEGTSNPNLYWYRQAAGRGLQLLFYSVGIGQISSEVPQNLSASRPQDRQFILSSKKLLLSDSGFYLCAWSLVSGRNEQFFGPGTRLTVL.

This clonotype was seen only a few times. J is TRBJ2-7 and V is TRBV20-1, with a weak D call TRBD2 (5 bases). There are 13 residues in the CDR3. Trimming shortened V by 3 bases and J by 7 bases, and 16 bases separated the two germline ends. Germline CDR1 is DFQATT and CDR2 is SNEGSKA (reference sequence). CDR3 amino acids: CSASSRGLQEQYV. In DNA form, the CDR3 reads TGCAGTGCTAGTAGCCGGGGATTGCAAGAGCAGTACGTC.

Many counts were recorded for this clonotype. This chain connects TRBV10-1 to TRBJ2-2; D possibly corresponds to TRBD2 (5 bases). V was cut by 6 bases and J by 0 bases, with 8 bases left in between. The germline V gene encodes CDR1 WNHNN and CDR2 SYGVQD (reference sequence). The CDR3 is 14 residues long. The chain's CDR3 is CASRDSSNTGELFF. Here the CDR3 DNA reads TGCGCCAGCAGGGACTCGTCGAACACCGGGGAGCTGTTTTTT.

This clonotype occurred many times. CDR3 sequence reads: CASSQDMDTEAFF. The CDR3, as DNA: TGTGCCAGCAGCCAAGATATGGACACTGAAGCTTTCTTT. The J gene is TRBJ1-1, the V gene TRBV3-1; D unresolved. Germline values: CDR1 LGHDT, CDR2 YNNKEL (reference sequence). CDR3 length equals 13 residues. Trimming cost V 0 bases and J 3 bases, with 5 bases left between them.

This clonotype was seen a few times. The V call is TRBV28, the J call TRBJ2-1; TRBD2 agrees at 13 bases. CDR1 MDHEN and CDR2 SYDVKM come from the germline V gene. The trim removed 7 bases at V and 7 bases at J, leaving 13 bases unmatched. The CDR3 runs 17 residues. The CDR3 region is CASNPSLGLAGENEQFF. The CDR3 coding sequence is TGTGCCAGCAATCCATCCCTCGGACTAGCGGGAGAAAATGAGCAGTTCTTC.

This clonotype was recorded many times. The chain is built from TRBV7-6 and TRBJ2-1; no firm D call. The CDR3 runs to 13 residues. Germline CDR1 SGHVS, CDR2 FNYEAQ. The V end lost 5 bases, the J end lost 7 bases, and 12 bases lay between the germline ends. CDR3 in DNA: TGTGCCAGCAGCCCCCGGACCCCGAATGAGCAGTTCTTC. Protein: CASSPRTPNEQFF.

The count of this clonotype is one. The V gene is TRBV4-3, the J gene TRBJ2-1, with D tentatively TRBD2 (6 bases). The V and J ends lost 0 bases and 12 bases respectively, with 18 bases between them. The CDR3 loop spans 15 amino acids. Germline assignment: CDR1 LGHNA and CDR2 YSLEER. CDR3 residues: CASSQESYGGFAQFF. For the CDR3, the DNA is TGCGCCAGCAGCCAAGAGTCTTATGGAGGGTTCGCGCAGTTCTTC.

To note about this clonotype: This may be a read error: a much more frequent sequence differs by one nucleotide. CDR3 sequence (DNA): TGTGCCAGCAGCGGGGGCGAGACAGATACGCAGTATTTT. Translation: CASSGGETDTQYF. V is TRBV6-2 or TRBV6-3 and J is TRBJ2-3; D tentatively fits TRBD1 or TRBD2 (6 bases each). The germline V gene encodes CDR1 MNHEY and CDR2 SVGEGT. Trimming pared 6 bases from V and 3 bases from J, leaving 10 bases between. The CDR3 spans 13 residues.